Detailed here is one T cell receptor beta chain. What it binds is not known. The sample comes from a study of T and B cells in COVID-19 patients. For the study at large: The recovered patients had mostly mild to moderate COVID-19 with outpatient management. Study-wide results and caveats: There were around 2,300 TCR clusters exclusive to the recovered cohort, some 31 with low generation probability. Clonality of TRB repertoires was high in active COVID-19; recovery brought above-healthy diversity and richness.

TRB was amplified from about 260-540 ng of blood genomic DNA. Multiplex PCR with BIOMED2 TRB-A/B primer pools amplified TRB rearrangements. TCRdb independently ran MiXCR on the multiplex PCR reads; one entry per CDR3 protein. The repertoire has some 7,800 distinct CDR3 sequences, roughly 25% of them found once; the top ten carry approximately 6.4%. The receptor was isolated from a human donor who had recovered from COVID-19. The sequenced sample consisted of blood.

The chain's CDR3 is CASSLGGLPRSNQPQHF. Here the CDR3 DNA reads TGTGCCAGCAGTTTAGGGGGCCTTCCGCGGAGCAATCAGCCCCAGCATTTT. The chain recombines TRBV28 with TRBJ1-5; tentatively, D is TRBD1 (6 bases). The V gene lost 2 bases and the J gene lost 1 base, with 15 bases spanning the gap. The germline V gene has CDR1 MDHEN and CDR2 SYDVKM. The CDR3 contains 17 residues.